The 25 T cell receptor beta chains below were found in one sample sequenced in a study of control samples from healthy donors and cancer patients. The protocol was immunoSEQ multiplex PCR, while the TCRdb copy is restricted to in-frame clones and leaves out a portion. The data contain about 140,000 clones, more than 80% of them singletons. Sample: blood. The receptors were sampled from a man aged 18 to 30 in good health.

This clone was detected once. The chain joins TRBV7-6 to TRBJ2-7, with D perhaps matching TRBD2 (6 bases). Trimming pared 5 bases from V and 4 bases from J, leaving 18 bases between. Germline assignment: CDR1 SGHVS and CDR2 FNYEAQ. This CDR3 has 15 amino acids. DNA for the CDR3: TGTGCCAGCAGCGCGGTGGCTAGCGCGAGATACGAGCAGTACTTC. It translates to CASSAVASARYEQYF.

This clone was counted once. The rearrangement joins TRBV7-3 to TRBJ2-2, with 8 bases that match TRBD2. Trimming cost V 2 bases and J 6 bases; bases outside gene matches: 2. Germline CDR1 is SGHTA and CDR2 is FQGTGA. The CDR3 consists of 14 residues. The CDR3 region has the DNA TGTGCCAGCAGCTTAGGACTAGCCCCCGGGGAGCTGTTTTTT. It is translated as CASSLGLAPGELFF.

The chain links TRBV12-3 or TRBV12-4 to TRBJ2-5, with TRBD1 as a possible D gene (5 bases). The CDR3 has 12 residues. Trimming cost V 8 bases and J 0 bases, with 7 bases left between them. The CDR3 protein is CASQGDQETQYF. The CDR3 DNA sequence: TGTGCCAGCCAGGGTGACCAAGAGACCCAGTACTTC.

The gene calls are TRBV18 and TRBJ2-7, with D possibly TRBD2 on 5 matching bases. The length of the CDR3 is 15 residues. Germline CDR1 KGHSH, CDR2 LQKENI. Trimming pared 6 bases from V and 1 base from J, leaving 16 bases between. The DNA of the CDR3 is TGTGCCAGCTCGCCTTCACTCGGGGAATCCTACGAGCAGTACTTC. Its protein product is CASSPSLGESYEQYF.

The chain links TRBV19 to TRBJ2-3; D is undetermined. Germline V gives CDR1 LNHDA, CDR2 SQIVND (reference sequence). Trimming pared 5 bases from V and 4 bases from J, leaving 4 bases between. This CDR3 is 11 amino acids long. Here the CDR3 DNA reads TGTGCCAGTAGTGCAGCAGATACGCAGTATTTT. Translation: CASSAADTQYF.

This chain uses TRBV2 with TRBJ1-6, with 12 bases identical to TRBD1. In germline, CDR1 is SNHLY, CDR2 FYNNEI. Trimming removed 4 bases from V and 6 bases from J; junction bases left unmatched: 1. The CDR3 spans 15 residues. In DNA, the CDR3 is TGTGCCAGCAGTGGGGACAGGGGGCTTAATTCACCCCTCCACTTT. It yields the protein CASSGDRGLNSPLHF.

The gene calls are TRBV28 and TRBJ1-3; D is undetermined. V was cut by 3 bases and J by 0 bases, with 12 bases left in between. The CDR3 length is 16 residues. Germline loops: CDR1 MDHEN, CDR2 SYDVKM. The CDR3 region is CASSLPWEFSGNTIYF. CDR3 in DNA: TGTGCCAGCAGTTTGCCCTGGGAGTTCTCTGGAAACACCATATATTTT.

The rearrangement uses TRBV3-1 (or the pseudogene TRBV3-2) and TRBJ2-3; D is unresolved. The V gene lost 8 bases and the J gene lost 4 bases, with 10 bases spanning the gap. Germline V gene lookup returns CDR1 LGHDT and CDR2 YNNKEL (reference sequence). The CDR3 is made up of 12 amino acids. The CDR3 DNA reads TGTGCCAGCGGTTGGGCGGCAGATACGCAGTATTTT. This sequence encodes CASGWAADTQYF.

To note about this clone: Additional DNA sequences in this sample encode the identical CDR3. The V call is TRBV7-9, the J call TRBJ1-1; unclear D gene. The CDR3 has 13 amino acids. In germline, CDR1 is SEHNR, CDR2 FQNEAQ (reference sequence). The V end lost 0 bases, the J end lost 1 base, and 3 bases lay between the germline ends. DNA for the CDR3: TGTGCCAGCAGCTTAGCTGCGAACACTGAAGCTTTCTTT. It yields the protein CASSLAANTEAFF.

The V and J genes are TRBV7-6 and TRBJ1-4; the match to TRBD1 covers 7 bases. The CDR3 is 15 residues long. Germline assignment: CDR1 SGHVS and CDR2 FNYEAQ. Losses at the gene ends were 1 base for V and 8 bases for J; bases not matched to a gene: 7. Written as DNA, the CDR3 is TGTGCCAGCAGCTTAGTCACAGGGGTTGGCGAAAAACTGTTTTTT. Its protein product is CASSLVTGVGEKLFF.

This rearrangement joins TRBV6-5 to TRBJ2-3; D gene ambiguous. Germline values: CDR1 MNHEY, CDR2 SVGAGI. Between the trimmed V and J ends, which lost 6 bases and 4 bases, there was a span of 17 bases. The CDR3 totals 15 residues. The CDR3 loop reads CASRITWSRADTQYF. As DNA, the CDR3 is TGTGCCAGCAGAATAACCTGGTCTCGGGCAGATACGCAGTATTTT.

The chain couples TRBV6-2 or TRBV6-3 to TRBJ2-1; the match to TRBD2 covers 13 bases. The CDR3 sequence is 16 residues long. Trimming cost V 6 bases and J 6 bases; bases outside gene matches: 8. Germline assignment: CDR1 MNHEY and CDR2 SVGEGT. Here the CDR3 reads CASSQPGLAGTNEQFF. As DNA, the CDR3 is TGTGCCAGCAGCCAGCCGGGACTAGCGGGGACCAATGAGCAGTTCTTC.

This clone was counted a single time. The chain joins TRBV9 to TRBJ2-5, with D perhaps TRBD2 (6 bases). CDR1 and CDR2 from the germline V gene are SGDLS and YYNGEE. The CDR3 contains 15 residues. Trimming stripped 3 bases from V and 5 bases from J, with 17 bases between. The CDR3 nucleotides read TGTGCCAGCAGCGAGGGACTGCCTGTGTTGGAGACCCAGTACTTC. Translation gives CASSEGLPVLETQYF.

This clone was observed a single time. The J gene is TRBJ1-2, the V gene TRBV19; 8 positions match TRBD1. CDR1 LNHDA and CDR2 SQIVND come from the germline V gene (reference sequence). The CDR3 sequence is 13 residues long. V gave up 1 base and J gave up 6 bases; unmatched junction bases: 1. The CDR3 reads CASSIADRDGYTF. The CDR3 nucleotides read TGTGCCAGTAGTATAGCGGACAGGGATGGCTACACCTTC.

V gene TRBV6-2 or TRBV6-3 combines with J gene TRBJ2-2; TRBD2 agrees at 7 bases. The germline V gene encodes CDR1 MNHEY and CDR2 SVGEGT. The CDR3 length is 16 residues. Germline trimming cut 2 bases from V and 8 bases from J; bases unmatched to any gene: 11. The CDR3 here is CASSYRASGTGGELFF. The CDR3 DNA follows: TGTGCCAGCAGTTACAGGGCTAGCGGCACCGGGGGGGAGCTGTTTTTT.

The V and J genes are TRBV10-3 and TRBJ1-2; 11 bases match TRBD1. The trim removed 4 bases at V and 5 bases at J, leaving 3 bases unmatched. This CDR3 contains 14 residues. CDR1 is ENHRY and CDR2 is SYGVKD in the germline V gene. The DNA for the CDR3 is TGTGCCATCAGTGGTGGACAGGGGGCTTATGGCTACACCTTC. As protein: CAISGGQGAYGYTF.

This rearrangement joins TRBV5-1 to TRBJ2-1; D unresolved. CDR1 is SGHRS and CDR2 is YFSETQ in the germline V gene. CDR3 length: 12 residues. V was trimmed by 1 base and J by 6 bases, leaving 5 bases between them. Here the CDR3 reads CASSLLGNEQFF. CDR3 in DNA: TGCGCCAGCAGCTTGCTCGGCAATGAGCAGTTCTTC.

This clone was seen a handful of times. The chain couples TRBV7-3 to TRBJ1-2; D gene uncertain. The V gene's germline CDR1 is SGHTA and CDR2 FQGTGA. The CDR3 length is 13 residues. Trimming left V 5 bases short and J 8 bases short, with 15 bases between. CDR3 bases: TGTGCCAGCAGCCTCCGGCCTGCTGGGGGCTACACCTTC. It specifies CASSLRPAGGYTF.

The rearrangement links TRBV3-1 (or the pseudogene TRBV3-2) to TRBJ2-5; no clear D gene. The CDR3 sequence is 14 residues long. Between the trimmed V and J ends, which lost 0 bases and 4 bases, there was a span of 9 bases. Germline V gene sequence: CDR1 LGHDT, CDR2 YNNKEL (reference sequence). The CDR3 here is CASSQDRERETQYF. CDR3 nucleotides: TGTGCCAGCAGCCAAGATCGTGAAAGAGAGACCCAGTACTTC.

This sequence joins TRBV25-1 and TRBJ2-7; no reliable D call. V lost 2 bases, J lost 5 bases, and 13 bases lay in between. The germline V gene has CDR1 MGHDK and CDR2 SYGVNS. The CDR3 sequence is 14 residues long. For the CDR3, the DNA is TGTGCCAGCAGTGAAGAGACGAGGATCAACGAGCAGTACTTC. Encoded protein: CASSEETRINEQYF.

This chain links TRBV6-1 with TRBJ2-5; 7 bases agree with TRBD2. The CDR3 is made up of 15 amino acids. V shed 3 bases, J shed 5 bases, and the junction held 9 bases outside the gene matches. Germline-derived CDR1 and CDR2 are MNHNS and SASEGT. The CDR3 protein is CASSEMSGGLETQYF. DNA for the CDR3: TGTGCCAGCAGTGAGATGTCGGGGGGACTGGAGACCCAGTACTTC.

The rearrangement joins TRBV5-6 to TRBJ2-3; 12 positions match TRBD2. Germline V lookup: CDR1 SGHDT, CDR2 YYEEEE. V trimming: 4 bases; J trimming: 6 bases; junction bases outside the gene matches: 6. This CDR3 has 15 amino acids. CDR3 DNA sequence: TGTGCCAGCAGCCAGACTAGCGGGGGCAGGGATACGCAGTATTTT. It is translated as CASSQTSGGRDTQYF.

The chain links TRBV6-1 to TRBJ2-1, with D perhaps TRBD1 or TRBD2 (6 bases each). Trimming removed 1 base from V and 2 bases from J, with 9 bases in between. Germline values: CDR1 MNHNS, CDR2 SASEGT. The CDR3 has 15 amino acids. This CDR3 is CASSEVRGAYNEQFF. CDR3 nucleotide sequence: TGTGCCAGCAGTGAAGTGAGGGGGGCCTACAATGAGCAGTTCTTC.

This clone appeared a single time. The chain couples TRBV5-1 to TRBJ1-2; D not certain. Germline V gene sequence: CDR1 SGHRS, CDR2 YFSETQ. Trimming stripped 0 bases from V and 4 bases from J, with 4 bases between. This CDR3 has 12 residues. The CDR3 is CASSLGPYGYTF. CDR3 in DNA: TGCGCCAGCAGCTTGGGCCCCTATGGCTACACCTTC.

The J gene is TRBJ2-5, the V gene TRBV5-1; D call uncertain. Looked up from germline, CDR1 is SGHRS and CDR2 is YFSETQ. V dropped 0 bases and J dropped 3 bases, with 9 bases sitting between them. CDR3 length: 14 amino acids. CDR3 loop: CASSLEGEEETQYF. The CDR3 DNA is TGCGCCAGCAGCTTGGAGGGTGAGGAAGAGACCCAGTACTTC.